This T cell receptor (beta chain) was recorded in a study of immune evolution from preneoplasia to lung adenocarcinoma. Here immunoSEQ multiplex PCR was the method, and the copy in TCRdb shows in-frame clones only, minus some. The sample includes roughly 4,000 clones, around 80% of them seen just once. CDR3 size: 13 residues. J gave up 6 bases and V 2 bases, and 4 bases lay outside the gene matches. Germline CDR1 is SGHDT and CDR2 is YYEEEE. Input material: FFPE minimally invasive lung adenocarcinoma tissue. This receptor was taken from a person aged 45 to 69 with lung adenocarcinoma. The chain recombines TRBV5-6 with TRBJ2-7; 8 nucleotides align to TRBD2. The CDR3 spells CASSFGGGSEQYF. Here the CDR3 DNA reads TGTGCCAGCAGCTTCGGCGGGGGGAGCGAGCAGTACTTC.